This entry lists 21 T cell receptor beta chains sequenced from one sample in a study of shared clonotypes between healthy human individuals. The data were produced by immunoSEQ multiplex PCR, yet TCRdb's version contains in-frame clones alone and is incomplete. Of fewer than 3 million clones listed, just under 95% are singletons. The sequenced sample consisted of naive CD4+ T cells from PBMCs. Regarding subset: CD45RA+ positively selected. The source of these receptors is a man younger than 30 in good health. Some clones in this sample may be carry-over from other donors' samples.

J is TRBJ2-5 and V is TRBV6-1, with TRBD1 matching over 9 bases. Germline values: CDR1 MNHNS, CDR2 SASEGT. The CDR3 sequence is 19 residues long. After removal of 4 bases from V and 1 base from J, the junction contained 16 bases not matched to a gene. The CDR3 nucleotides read TGTGCCAGCAGTGGGACAGGGGCAGTCGGGAGCCAGACCCAAGAGACCCAGTACTTC. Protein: CASSGTGAVGSQTQETQYF.

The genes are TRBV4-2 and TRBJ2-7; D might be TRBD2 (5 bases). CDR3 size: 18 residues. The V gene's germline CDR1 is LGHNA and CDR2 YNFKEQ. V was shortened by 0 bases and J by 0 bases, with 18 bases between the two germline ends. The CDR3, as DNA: TGTGCCAGCAGCCAAGAGGAGGTCGTCGCCTTAGCCTCCTACGAGCAGTACTTC. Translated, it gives CASSQEEVVALASYEQYF.

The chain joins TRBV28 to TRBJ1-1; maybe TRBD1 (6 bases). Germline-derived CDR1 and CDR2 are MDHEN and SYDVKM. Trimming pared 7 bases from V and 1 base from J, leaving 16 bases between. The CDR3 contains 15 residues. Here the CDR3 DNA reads TGTGCCAGCACCTTGGGGGGCCGGAGGAACACTGAAGCTTTCTTT. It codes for CASTLGGRRNTEAFF.

CDR3 coding DNA: TGTGCCAGCGGAAGCTCCTACAATGAGCAGTTCTTC. This codes for CASGSSYNEQFF. This chain uses TRBV9 with TRBJ2-1; unclear D gene. The CDR3 contains 12 residues. Trimming left V 7 bases short and J 0 bases short, with 5 bases between. In germline, CDR1 is SGDLS, CDR2 YYNGEE.

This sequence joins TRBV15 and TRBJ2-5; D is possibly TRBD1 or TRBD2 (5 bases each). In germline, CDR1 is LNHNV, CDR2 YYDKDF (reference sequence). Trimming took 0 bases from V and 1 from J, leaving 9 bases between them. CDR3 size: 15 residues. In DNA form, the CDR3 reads TGTGCCACCAGCAGAGATATCGGGACCCAAGAGACCCAGTACTTC. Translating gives CATSRDIGTQETQYF. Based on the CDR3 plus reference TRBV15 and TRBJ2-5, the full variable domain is DAMVIQNPRYQVTQFGKPVTLSCSQTLNHNVMYWYQQKSSQAPKLLFHYYDKDFNNEADTPDNFQSRRPNTSFCFLDIRSPGLGDTAMYLCATSRDIGTQETQYFGPGTRLLVL.

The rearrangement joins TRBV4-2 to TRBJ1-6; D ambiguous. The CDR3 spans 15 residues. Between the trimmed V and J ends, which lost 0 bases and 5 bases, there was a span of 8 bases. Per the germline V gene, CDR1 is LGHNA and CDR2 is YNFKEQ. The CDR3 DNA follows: TGTGCCAGCAGCCAAGATGGATCCGATAATTCACCCCTCCACTTT. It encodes CASSQDGSDNSPLHF.

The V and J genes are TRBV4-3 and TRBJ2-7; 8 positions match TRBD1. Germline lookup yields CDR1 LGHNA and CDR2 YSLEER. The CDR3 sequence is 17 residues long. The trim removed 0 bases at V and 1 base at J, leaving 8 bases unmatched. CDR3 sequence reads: CASSQDVGTGSSYEQYF. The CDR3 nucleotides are TGCGCCAGCAGCCAAGATGTGGGGACAGGCTCATCCTACGAGCAGTACTTC.

Here the CDR3 DNA reads TGTGCCAGTAGTATAAGTTTCTACAATGAGCAGTTCTTC. Encoded protein: CASSISFYNEQFF. The chain couples TRBV19 to TRBJ2-1; D remains ambiguous. The germline CDR1 and CDR2 sequences are LNHDA and SQIVND (reference sequence). This CDR3 is 13 amino acids long. V was trimmed by 2 bases and J by 3 bases, leaving 5 bases between them.

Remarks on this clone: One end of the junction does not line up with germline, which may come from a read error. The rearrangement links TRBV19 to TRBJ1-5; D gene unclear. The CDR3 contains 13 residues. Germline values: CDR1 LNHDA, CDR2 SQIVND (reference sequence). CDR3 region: CASSLDILQPQHF. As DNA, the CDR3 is TGTGCCAGTAGTCTAGACATTCTTCAGCCCCAGCATTTT.

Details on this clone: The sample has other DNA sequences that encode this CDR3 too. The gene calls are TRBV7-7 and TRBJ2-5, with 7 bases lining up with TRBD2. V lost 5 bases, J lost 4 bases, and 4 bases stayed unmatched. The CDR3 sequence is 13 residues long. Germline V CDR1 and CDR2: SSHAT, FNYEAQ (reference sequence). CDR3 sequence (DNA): TGTGCCAGCAGCCTAGGACTAGTAGAGACCCAGTACTTC. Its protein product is CASSLGLVETQYF.

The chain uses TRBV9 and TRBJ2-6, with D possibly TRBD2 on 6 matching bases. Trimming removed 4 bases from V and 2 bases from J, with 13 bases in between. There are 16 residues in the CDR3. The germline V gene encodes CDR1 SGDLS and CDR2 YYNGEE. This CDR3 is CASSIVGGAGANVLTF. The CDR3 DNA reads TGTGCCAGCAGCATAGTGGGAGGTGCTGGGGCCAACGTCCTGACTTTC.

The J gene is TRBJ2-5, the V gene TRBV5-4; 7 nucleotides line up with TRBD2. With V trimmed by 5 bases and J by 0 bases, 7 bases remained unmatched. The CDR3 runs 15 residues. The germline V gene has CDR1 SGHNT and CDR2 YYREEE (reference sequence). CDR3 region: CASRQLSGYQETQYF. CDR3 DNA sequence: TGTGCCAGCAGACAACTTAGCGGGTACCAAGAGACCCAGTACTTC.

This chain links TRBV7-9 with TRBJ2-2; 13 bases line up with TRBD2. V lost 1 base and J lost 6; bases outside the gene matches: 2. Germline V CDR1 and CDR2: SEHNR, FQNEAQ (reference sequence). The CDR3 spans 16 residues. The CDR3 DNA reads TGTGCCAGCAGCTTAGGAACTAGCGGGAGGGCCGGGGAGCTGTTTTTT. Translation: CASSLGTSGRAGELFF.

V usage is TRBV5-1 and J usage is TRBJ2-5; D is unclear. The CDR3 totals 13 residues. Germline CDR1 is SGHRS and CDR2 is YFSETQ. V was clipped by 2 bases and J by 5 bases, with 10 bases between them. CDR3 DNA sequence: TGCGCCAGCAGCTTCCAGGTGGGGGAGACCCAGTACTTC. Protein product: CASSFQVGETQYF.

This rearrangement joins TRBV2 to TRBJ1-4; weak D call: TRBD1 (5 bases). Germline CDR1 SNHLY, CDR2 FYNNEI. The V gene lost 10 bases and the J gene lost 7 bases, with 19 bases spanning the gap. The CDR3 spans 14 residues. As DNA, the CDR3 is TGTGCCAACCGAAAGGAGGGGAGGGGTGAAAAACTGTTTTTT. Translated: CANRKEGRGEKLFF.

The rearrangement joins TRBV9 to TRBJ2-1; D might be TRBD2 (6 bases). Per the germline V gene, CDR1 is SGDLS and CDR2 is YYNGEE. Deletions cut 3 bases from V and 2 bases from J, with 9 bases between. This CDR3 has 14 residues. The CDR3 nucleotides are TGTGCCAGCAGCGCTGGAGGGACCTACAATGAGCAGTTCTTC. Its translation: CASSAGGTYNEQFF.

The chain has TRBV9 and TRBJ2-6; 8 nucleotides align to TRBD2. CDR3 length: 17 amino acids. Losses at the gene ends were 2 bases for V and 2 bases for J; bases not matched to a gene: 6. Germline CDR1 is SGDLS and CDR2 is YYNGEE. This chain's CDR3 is CASSVIAGRAGANVLTF. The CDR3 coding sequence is TGTGCCAGCAGCGTTATAGCGGGACGAGCTGGGGCCAACGTCCTGACTTTC. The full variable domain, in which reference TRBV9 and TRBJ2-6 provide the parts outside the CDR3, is DSGVTQTPKHLITATGQRVTLRCSPRSGDLSVYWYQQSLDQGLQFLIQYYNGEERAKGNILERFSAQQFPDLHSELNLSSLELGDSALYFCASSVIAGRAGANVLTFGAGSRLTVL.

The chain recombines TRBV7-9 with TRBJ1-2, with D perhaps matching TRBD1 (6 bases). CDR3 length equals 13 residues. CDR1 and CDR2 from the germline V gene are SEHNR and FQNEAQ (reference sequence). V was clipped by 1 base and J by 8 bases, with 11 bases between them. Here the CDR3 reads CASSLGGAAGYTF. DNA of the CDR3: TGTGCCAGCAGCTTAGGGGGGGCAGCCGGCTACACCTTC.

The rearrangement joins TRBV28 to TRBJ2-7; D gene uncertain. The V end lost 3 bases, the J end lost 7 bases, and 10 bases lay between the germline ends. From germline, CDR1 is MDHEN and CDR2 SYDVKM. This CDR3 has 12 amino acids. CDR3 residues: CASSLVGREQYF. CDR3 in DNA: TGTGCCAGCAGTTTGGTCGGTAGGGAGCAGTACTTC.

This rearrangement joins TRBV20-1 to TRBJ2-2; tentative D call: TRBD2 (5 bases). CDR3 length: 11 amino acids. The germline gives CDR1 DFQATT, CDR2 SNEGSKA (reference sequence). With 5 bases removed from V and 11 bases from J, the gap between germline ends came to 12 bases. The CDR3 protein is CSAALTSELFF. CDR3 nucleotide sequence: TGCAGTGCTGCCCTCACTAGTGAGCTGTTTTTT.

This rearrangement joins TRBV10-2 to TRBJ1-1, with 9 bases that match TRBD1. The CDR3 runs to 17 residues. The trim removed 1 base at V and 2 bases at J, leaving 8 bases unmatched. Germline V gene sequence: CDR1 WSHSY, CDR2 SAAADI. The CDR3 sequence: CASSELGDRVSNTEAFF. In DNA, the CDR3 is TGCGCCAGCAGTGAGTTGGGGGACAGGGTGTCCAACACTGAAGCTTTCTTT.